This TCR beta chain was found in a study of graft-versus-host responses after intestinal transplantation. Study-wide background: Recipients had transplants, and these were multivisceral, liver-intestinal, or isolated intestinal. After anti-thymocyte globulin induction, recipients took tacrolimus and steroids for 2 to 3 years.

Findings and caveats of the study: Levels of circulating GvH clones at their peak were associated with early post-transplant HvG declines. The marrow of recipients harbored GvH clones, and ileum or blood showed some of them first.

Worth noting for this clone: The target antigen is unknown.

Germline V gene data show CDR1 as SSHAT and CDR2 as FNYEAQ (reference sequence). Trimming took off 0 bases at V and 7 bases at J, with 11 bases between the two ends. The CDR3 runs 14 residues. Here immunoSEQ multiplex PCR was the method, and the copy in TCRdb shows in-frame clones only, minus some. The data hold 8,000 to 10,000 clones, with 94% observed a single time. This receptor was obtained from a human patient who received an intestinal transplant, so some T cells may come from the graft donor. The sequencing used PBMCs, collected 8 days after intestinal transplant. V is TRBV7-7 and J is TRBJ2-3; D call uncertain. CDR3 in amino acids: CASSLAPVGNTQYF. The CDR3 DNA follows: TGTGCCAGCAGCTTAGCACCTGTCGGCAATACGCAGTATTTT. The whole variable domain, remainder taken from reference TRBV7-7 and TRBJ2-3, is GAGVSQSPRYKVTKRGQDVTLRCDPISSHATLYWYQQALGQGPEFLTYFNYEAQPDKSGLPSDRFSAERPEGSISTLTIQRTEQRDSAMYRCASSLAPVGNTQYFGPGTRLTVL.